This T cell receptor beta chain comes out of a study of regulatory T cells in long-lasting Graves disease. The TCR beta library used iRepertoire HTBI primers with Arm-PCR amplification of CDR3. TCRdb reprocessed the multiplex PCR reads via MiXCR and lists one record per CDR3 protein. The sample shows roughly 500,000 distinct CDR3 sequences, around 20% of them seen only once. CDR1 and CDR2 (germline): MNHEY, SVGAGI. The CDR3 has 15 residues. Trimming cost V 2 bases and J 3 bases, with 11 bases left between them. Time point of the sample: persistent/refractory GD, antithyroid drugs over 5 years with positive TRAb. Preparation of the TCR library used RNA extracted from PBMCs.

J is TRBJ2-1 and V is TRBV6-5, with D uncertain. This receptor was taken from a female donor with Graves disease. Sequencing used peripheral blood mononuclear cells (PBMCs), obtained when the disease was refractory, from a patient treated with antithyroid drugs. The CDR3 DNA is TGTGCCAGCAGTTACCCCAGACCGGGCTACAATGAGCAGTTCTTC. Translating gives CASSYPRPGYNEQFF.